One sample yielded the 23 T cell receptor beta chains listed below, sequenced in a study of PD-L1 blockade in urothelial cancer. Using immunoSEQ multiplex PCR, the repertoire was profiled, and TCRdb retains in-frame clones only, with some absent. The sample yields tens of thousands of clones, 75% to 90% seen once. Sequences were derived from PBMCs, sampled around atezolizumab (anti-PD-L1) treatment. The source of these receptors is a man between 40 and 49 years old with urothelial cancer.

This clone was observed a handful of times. In DNA form, the CDR3 reads TGTGCCAGCATGTCGGGGGGGGGAGGGTCCTACGAGCAGTACTTC. This codes for CASMSGGGGSYEQYF. The chain combines TRBV27 with TRBJ2-7, with 8 nucleotides matching TRBD2. This CDR3 contains 15 residues. Germline CDR1 is MNHEY and CDR2 is SMNVEV (reference sequence). V lost 7 bases to trimming and J lost 1 base; unmatched junction nucleotides: 9.

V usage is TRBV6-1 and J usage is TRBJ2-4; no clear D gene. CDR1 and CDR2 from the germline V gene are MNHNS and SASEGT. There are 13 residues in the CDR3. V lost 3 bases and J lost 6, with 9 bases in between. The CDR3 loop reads CASSDPVRNIQYF. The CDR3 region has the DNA TGTGCCAGCAGTGATCCAGTCCGAAACATTCAGTACTTC.

CDR3 nucleotide sequence: TGTGCCAGCAGCCCGAGACAGGGGCGGGGGAACACTGAAGCTTTCTTT. Translating gives CASSPRQGRGNTEAFF. V usage is TRBV13 and J usage is TRBJ1-1; 8 bases are shared with TRBD1. Trimming cost V 5 bases and J 1 base; bases outside gene matches: 9. The CDR3 contains 16 residues. CDR1 is PRHDT, CDR2 FYEKMQ, per germline (reference sequence).

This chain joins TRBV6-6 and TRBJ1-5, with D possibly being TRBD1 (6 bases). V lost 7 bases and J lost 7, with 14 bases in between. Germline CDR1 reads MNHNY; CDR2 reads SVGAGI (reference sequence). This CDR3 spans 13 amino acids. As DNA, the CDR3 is TGTGCCAGCAATAACAGGGCAGGCCAGCCCCAGCATTTT. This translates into CASNNRAGQPQHF.

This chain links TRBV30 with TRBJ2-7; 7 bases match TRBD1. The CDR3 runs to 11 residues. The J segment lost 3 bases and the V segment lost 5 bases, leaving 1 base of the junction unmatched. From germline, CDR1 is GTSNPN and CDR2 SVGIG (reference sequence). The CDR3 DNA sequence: TGTGCCTGGGGGGACAGCTACGAGCAGTACTTC. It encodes CAWGDSYEQYF.

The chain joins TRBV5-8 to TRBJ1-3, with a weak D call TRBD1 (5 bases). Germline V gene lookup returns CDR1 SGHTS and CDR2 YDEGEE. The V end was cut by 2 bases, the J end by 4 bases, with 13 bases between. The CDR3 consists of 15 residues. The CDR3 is CASSLVQGEGNTIYF. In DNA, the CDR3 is TGTGCCAGCAGCTTAGTCCAGGGCGAGGGAAACACCATATATTTT. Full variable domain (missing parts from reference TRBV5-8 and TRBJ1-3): EAGVTQSPTHLIKTRGQQATLRCSPISGHTSVYWYQQALGLGLQFLLWYDEGEERNRGNFPPRFSGRQFPNYSSELNVNALELEDSALYLCASSLVQGEGNTIYFGEGSWLTVV.

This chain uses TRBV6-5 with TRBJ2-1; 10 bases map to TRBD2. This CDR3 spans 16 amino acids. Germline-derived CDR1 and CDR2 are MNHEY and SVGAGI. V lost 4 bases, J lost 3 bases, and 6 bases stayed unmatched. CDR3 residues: CASSSRTSGFYNEQFF. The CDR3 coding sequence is TGTGCCAGCAGTTCTCGGACTAGCGGATTCTACAATGAGCAGTTCTTC.

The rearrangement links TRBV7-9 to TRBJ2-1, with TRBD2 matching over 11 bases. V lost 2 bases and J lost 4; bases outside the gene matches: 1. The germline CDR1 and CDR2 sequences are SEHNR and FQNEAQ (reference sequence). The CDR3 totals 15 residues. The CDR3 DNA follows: TGTGCCAGCAGCTTACTAGCGGGGGGATACAATGAGCAGTTCTTC. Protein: CASSLLAGGYNEQFF.

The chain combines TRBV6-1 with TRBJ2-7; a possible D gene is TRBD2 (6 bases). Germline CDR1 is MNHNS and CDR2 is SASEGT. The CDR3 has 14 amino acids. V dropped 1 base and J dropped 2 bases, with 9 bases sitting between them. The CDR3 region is CASSEGWGAYEQYF. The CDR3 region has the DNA TGTGCCAGCAGTGAAGGGTGGGGGGCCTACGAGCAGTACTTC.

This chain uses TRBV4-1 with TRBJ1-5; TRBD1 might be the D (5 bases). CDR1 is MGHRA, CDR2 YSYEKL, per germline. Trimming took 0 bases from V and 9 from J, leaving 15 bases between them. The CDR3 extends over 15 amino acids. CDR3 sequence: CASSQEKDTNSPQHF. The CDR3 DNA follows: TGCGCCAGCAGCCAAGAAAAGGACACCAACTCGCCCCAGCATTTT.

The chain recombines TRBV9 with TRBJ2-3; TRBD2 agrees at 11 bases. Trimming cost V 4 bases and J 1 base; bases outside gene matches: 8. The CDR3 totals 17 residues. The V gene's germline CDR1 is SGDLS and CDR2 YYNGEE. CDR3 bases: TGTGCCAGCAGCTTTAGCGGGAGGGGCAGGGGCACAGATACGCAGTATTTT. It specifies CASSFSGRGRGTDTQYF.

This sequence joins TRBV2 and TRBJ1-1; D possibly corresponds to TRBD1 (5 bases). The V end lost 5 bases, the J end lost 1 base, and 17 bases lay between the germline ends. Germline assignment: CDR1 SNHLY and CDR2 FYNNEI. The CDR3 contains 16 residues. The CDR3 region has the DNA TGTGCCAGCAGTCGGGACTATCGGGCGGGGAACACTGAAGCTTTCTTT. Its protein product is CASSRDYRAGNTEAFF.

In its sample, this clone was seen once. CDR3 sequence: CASSTHRAGEQYF. For the CDR3, the DNA is TGTGCCAGTAGTACCCACAGGGCCGGCGAGCAGTACTTC. The rearrangement links TRBV19 to TRBJ2-7; D possibly corresponds to TRBD1 (6 bases). The V end lost 4 bases, the J end lost 6 bases, and 13 bases lay between the germline ends. The CDR3 sequence is 13 residues long. Per the germline V gene, CDR1 is LNHDA and CDR2 is SQIVND (reference sequence). Variable domain in full (rest from reference TRBV19 and TRBJ2-7): DGGITQSPKYLFRKEGQNVTLSCEQNLNHDAMYWYRQDPGQGLRLIYYSQIVNDFQKGDIAEGYSVSREKKESFPLTVTSAQKNPTAFYLCASSTHRAGEQYFGPGTRLTVT.

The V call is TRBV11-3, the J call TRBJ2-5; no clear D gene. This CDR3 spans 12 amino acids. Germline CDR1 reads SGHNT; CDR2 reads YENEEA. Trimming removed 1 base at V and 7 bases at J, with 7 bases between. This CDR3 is CASSLAAGTQYF. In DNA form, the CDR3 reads TGTGCCAGCAGCTTAGCCGCCGGGACCCAGTACTTC.

The chain's CDR3 is CASSSGVKKQFF. The CDR3 nucleotides are TGCGCCAGCAGCTCGGGAGTTAAGAAGCAGTTCTTC. The V and J genes are TRBV5-1 and TRBJ2-1; TRBD2 is a possible D gene (6 bases). The CDR3 loop spans 12 amino acids. CDR1 is SGHRS, CDR2 YFSETQ, per germline. The V gene lost 3 bases and the J gene lost 11 bases, with 12 bases spanning the gap.

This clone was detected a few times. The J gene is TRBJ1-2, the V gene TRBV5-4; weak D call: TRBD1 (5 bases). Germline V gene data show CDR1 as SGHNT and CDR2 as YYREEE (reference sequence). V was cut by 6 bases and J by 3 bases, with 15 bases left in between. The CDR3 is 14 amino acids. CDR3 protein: CASTHGRGDYGYTF. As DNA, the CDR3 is TGTGCCAGCACCCACGGTAGGGGTGACTATGGCTACACCTTC. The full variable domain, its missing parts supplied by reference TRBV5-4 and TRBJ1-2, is ETGVTQSPTHLIKTRGQQVTLRCSSQSGHNTVSWYQQALGQGPQFIFQYYREEENGRGNFPPRFSGLQFPNYSSELNVNALELDDSALYLCASTHGRGDYGYTFGSGTRLTVV.

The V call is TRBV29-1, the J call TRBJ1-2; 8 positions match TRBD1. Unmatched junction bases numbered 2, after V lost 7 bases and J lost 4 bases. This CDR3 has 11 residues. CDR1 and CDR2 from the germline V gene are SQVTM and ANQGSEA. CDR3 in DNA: TGCAGCGCTGACAGGGGCTATGGCTACACCTTC. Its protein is CSADRGYGYTF.

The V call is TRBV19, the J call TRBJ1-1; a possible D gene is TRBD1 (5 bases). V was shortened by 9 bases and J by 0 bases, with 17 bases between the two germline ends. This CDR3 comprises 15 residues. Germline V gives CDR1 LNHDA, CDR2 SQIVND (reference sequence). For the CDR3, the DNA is TGTGCCAGCGATCAGGGAAGAAGGGTGAACACTGAAGCTTTCTTT. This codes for CASDQGRRVNTEAFF.

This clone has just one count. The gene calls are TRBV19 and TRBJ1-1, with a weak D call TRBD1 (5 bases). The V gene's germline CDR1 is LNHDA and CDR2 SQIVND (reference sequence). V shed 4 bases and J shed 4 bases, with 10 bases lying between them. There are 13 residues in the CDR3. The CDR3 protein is CASSKGRGTEAFF. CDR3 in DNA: TGTGCCAGTAGTAAGGGAAGGGGCACTGAAGCTTTCTTT.

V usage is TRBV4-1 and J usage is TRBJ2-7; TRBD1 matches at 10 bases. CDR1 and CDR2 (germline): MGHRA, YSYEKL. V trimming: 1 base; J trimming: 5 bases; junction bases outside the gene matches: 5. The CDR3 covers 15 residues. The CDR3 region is CASSQVRDRGNEQYF. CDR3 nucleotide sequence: TGCGCCAGCAGCCAAGTTAGGGACAGGGGAAACGAGCAGTACTTC.

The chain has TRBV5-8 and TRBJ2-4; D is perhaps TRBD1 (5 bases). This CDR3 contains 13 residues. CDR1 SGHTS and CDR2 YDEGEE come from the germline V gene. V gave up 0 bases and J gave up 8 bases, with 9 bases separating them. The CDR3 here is CASSLDRSDIQYF. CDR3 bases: TGTGCCAGCAGCTTGGACAGGTCTGACATTCAGTACTTC.

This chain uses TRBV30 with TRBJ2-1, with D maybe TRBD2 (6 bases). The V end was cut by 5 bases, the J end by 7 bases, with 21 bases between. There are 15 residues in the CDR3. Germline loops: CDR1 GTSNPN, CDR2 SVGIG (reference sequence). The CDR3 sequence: CAWCHGTPSRNEQFF. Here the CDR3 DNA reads TGTGCCTGGTGCCATGGGACTCCTTCGCGGAATGAGCAGTTCTTC.

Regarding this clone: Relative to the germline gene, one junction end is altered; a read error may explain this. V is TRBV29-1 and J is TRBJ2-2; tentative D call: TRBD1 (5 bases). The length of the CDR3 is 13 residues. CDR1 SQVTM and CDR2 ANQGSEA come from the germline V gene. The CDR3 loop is CGADLTNTGELFF. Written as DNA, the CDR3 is TGTGGGGCCGACCTCACCAACACCGGGGAGCTGTTTTTT.